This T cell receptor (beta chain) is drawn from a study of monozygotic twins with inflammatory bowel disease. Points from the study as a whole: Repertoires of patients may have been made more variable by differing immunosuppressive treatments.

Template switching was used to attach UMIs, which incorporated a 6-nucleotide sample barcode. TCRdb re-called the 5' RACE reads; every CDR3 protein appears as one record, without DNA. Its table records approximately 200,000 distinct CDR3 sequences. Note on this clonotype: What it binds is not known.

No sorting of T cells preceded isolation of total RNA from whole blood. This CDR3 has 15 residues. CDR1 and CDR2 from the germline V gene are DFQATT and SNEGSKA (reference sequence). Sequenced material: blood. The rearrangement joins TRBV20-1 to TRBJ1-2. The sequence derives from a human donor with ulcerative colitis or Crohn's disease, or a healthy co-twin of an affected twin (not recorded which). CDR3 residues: CSARLLILGYWGYTF.